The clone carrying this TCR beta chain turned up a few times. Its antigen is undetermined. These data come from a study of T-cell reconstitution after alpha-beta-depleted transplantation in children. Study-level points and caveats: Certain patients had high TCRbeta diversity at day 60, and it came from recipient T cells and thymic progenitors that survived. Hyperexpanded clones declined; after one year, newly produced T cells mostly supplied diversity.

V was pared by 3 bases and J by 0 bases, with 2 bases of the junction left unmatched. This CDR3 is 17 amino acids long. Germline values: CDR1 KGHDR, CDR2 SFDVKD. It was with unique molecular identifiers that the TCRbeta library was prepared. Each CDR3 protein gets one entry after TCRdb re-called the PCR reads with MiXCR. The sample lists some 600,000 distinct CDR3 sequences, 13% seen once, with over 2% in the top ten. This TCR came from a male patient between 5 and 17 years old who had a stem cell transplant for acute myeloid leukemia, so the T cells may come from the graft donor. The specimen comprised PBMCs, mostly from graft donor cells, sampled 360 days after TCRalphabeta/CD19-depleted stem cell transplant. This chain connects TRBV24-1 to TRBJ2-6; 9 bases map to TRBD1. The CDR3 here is CATSDRTGVSGANVLTF. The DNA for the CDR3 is TGTGCCACCAGTGATCGGACAGGGGTCTCTGGGGCCAACGTCCTGACTTTC.